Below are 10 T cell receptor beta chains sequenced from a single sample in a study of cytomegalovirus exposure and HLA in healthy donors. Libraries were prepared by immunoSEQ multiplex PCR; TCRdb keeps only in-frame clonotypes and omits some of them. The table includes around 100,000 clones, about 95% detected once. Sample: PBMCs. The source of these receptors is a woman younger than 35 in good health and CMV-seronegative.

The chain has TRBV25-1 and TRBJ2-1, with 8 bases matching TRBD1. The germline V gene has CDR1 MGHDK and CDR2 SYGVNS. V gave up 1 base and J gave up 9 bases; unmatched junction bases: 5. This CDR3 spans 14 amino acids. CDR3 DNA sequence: TGTGCCAGCAGTGAATGGGCAGGGGGCCGTGAGCAGTTCTTC. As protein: CASSEWAGGREQFF.

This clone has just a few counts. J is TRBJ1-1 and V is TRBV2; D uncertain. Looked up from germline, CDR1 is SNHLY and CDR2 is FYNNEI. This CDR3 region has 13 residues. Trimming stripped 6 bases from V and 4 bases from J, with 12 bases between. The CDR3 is CASRAVESTEAFF. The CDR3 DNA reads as TGTGCCAGCAGGGCGGTGGAGAGCACTGAAGCTTTCTTT.

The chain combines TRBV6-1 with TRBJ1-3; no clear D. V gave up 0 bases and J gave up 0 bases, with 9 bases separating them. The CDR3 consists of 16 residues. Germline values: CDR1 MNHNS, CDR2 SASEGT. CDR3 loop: CASSEASITSGNTIYF. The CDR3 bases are TGTGCCAGCAGTGAAGCGAGCATCACCTCTGGAAACACCATATATTTT.

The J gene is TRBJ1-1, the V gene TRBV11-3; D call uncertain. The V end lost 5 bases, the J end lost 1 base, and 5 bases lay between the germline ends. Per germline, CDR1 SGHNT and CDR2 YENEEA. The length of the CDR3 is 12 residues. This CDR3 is CASSVKNTEAFF. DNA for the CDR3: TGTGCCAGCAGCGTCAAGAACACTGAAGCTTTCTTT.

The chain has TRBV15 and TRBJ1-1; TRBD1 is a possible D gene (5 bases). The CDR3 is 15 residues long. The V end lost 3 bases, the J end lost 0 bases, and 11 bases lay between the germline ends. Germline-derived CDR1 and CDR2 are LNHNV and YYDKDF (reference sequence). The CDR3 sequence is CATSSSGAVNTEAFF. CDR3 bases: TGTGCCACCAGCAGCAGCGGGGCGGTGAACACTGAAGCTTTCTTT.

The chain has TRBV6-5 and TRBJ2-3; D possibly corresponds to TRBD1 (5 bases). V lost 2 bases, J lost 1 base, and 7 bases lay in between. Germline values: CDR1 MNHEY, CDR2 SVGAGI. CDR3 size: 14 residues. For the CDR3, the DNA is TGTGCCAGCAGTTACCAGACAGGCACAGATACGCAGTATTTT. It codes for CASSYQTGTDTQYF.

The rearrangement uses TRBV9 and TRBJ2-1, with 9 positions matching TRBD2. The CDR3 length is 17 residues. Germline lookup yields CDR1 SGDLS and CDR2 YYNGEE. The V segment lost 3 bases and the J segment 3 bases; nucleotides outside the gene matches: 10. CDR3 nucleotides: TGTGCCAGCAGCGGAAAACGGACTAGCGCGTACTACAATGAGCAGTTCTTC. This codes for CASSGKRTSAYYNEQFF.

In nucleotides, the CDR3 is TGTGCCAGCAGCGTCCGGGACACCCCTTTGTATGAGCAGTACTTC. Encoded protein: CASSVRDTPLYEQYF. The gene calls are TRBV9 and TRBJ2-7, with a possible D match to TRBD1 (6 bases). CDR3 length equals 15 residues. Per germline, CDR1 SGDLS and CDR2 YYNGEE. V was pared by 2 bases and J by 7 bases, with 19 bases between. Full variable domain (missing parts from reference TRBV9 and TRBJ2-7): DSGVTQTPKHLITATGQRVTLRCSPRSGDLSVYWYQQSLDQGLQFLIQYYNGEERAKGNILERFSAQQFPDLHSELNLSSLELGDSALYFCASSVRDTPLYEQYFGPGTRLTVT.

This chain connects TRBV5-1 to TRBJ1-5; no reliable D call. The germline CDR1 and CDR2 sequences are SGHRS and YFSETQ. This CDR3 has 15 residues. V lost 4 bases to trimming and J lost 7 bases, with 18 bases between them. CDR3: CASSPERGSVQPQHF. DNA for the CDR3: TGCGCCAGCAGCCCCGAACGAGGAAGCGTCCAGCCCCAGCATTTT.

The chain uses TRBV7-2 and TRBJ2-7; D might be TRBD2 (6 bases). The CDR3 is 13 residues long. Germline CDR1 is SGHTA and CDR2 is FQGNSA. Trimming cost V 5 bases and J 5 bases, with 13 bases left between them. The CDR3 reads CASSVETGDEQYF. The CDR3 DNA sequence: TGTGCCAGCAGCGTAGAGACGGGGGACGAGCAGTACTTC.